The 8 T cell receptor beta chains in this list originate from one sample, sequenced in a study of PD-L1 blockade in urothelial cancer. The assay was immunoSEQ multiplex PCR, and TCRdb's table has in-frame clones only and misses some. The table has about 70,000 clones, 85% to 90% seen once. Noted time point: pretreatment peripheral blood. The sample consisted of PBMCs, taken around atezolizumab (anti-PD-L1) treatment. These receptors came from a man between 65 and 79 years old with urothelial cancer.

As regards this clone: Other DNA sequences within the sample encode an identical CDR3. The CDR3 spells CASSLGQSYEQYF. The DNA for the CDR3 is TGCGCCAGCAGCTTGGGACAGTCCTACGAGCAGTACTTC. This chain links TRBV5-1 with TRBJ2-7; TRBD1 might be the D (5 bases). This CDR3 spans 13 amino acids. Between the trimmed V and J ends, which lost 0 bases and 1 base, there was a span of 5 bases. Germline lookup yields CDR1 SGHRS and CDR2 YFSETQ.

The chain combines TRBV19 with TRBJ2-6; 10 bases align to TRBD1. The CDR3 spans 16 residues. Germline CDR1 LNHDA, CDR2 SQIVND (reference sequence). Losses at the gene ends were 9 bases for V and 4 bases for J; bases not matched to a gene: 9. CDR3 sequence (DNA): TGTGCCAGCCGGGACAGGGGACGCATAGGGGCCAACGTCCTGACTTTC. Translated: CASRDRGRIGANVLTF.

The CDR3 sequence is CASRGQGVYEQYF. DNA for the CDR3: TGCGCCAGCAGGGGACAGGGGGTGTACGAGCAGTACTTC. The chain has TRBV10-2 and TRBJ2-7, with 11 bases lining up with TRBD1. The germline V gene has CDR1 WSHSY and CDR2 SAAADI. Trimming cost V 6 bases and J 4 bases; bases outside gene matches: 2. The CDR3 runs to 13 residues.

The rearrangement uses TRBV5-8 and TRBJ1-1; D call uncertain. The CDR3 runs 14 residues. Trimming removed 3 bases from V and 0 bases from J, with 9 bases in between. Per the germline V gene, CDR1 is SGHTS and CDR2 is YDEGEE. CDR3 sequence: CASSWWAMNTEAFF. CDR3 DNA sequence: TGTGCCAGCAGCTGGTGGGCGATGAACACTGAAGCTTTCTTT. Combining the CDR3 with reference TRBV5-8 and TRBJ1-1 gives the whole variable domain EAGVTQSPTHLIKTRGQQATLRCSPISGHTSVYWYQQALGLGLQFLLWYDEGEERNRGNFPPRFSGRQFPNYSSELNVNALELEDSALYLCASSWWAMNTEAFFGQGTRLTVV.

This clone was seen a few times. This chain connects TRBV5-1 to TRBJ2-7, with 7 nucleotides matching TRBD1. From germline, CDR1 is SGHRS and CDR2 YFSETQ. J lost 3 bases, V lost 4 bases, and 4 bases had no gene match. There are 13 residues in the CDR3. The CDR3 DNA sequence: TGCGCCAGCAGCAGGGGGCAGCGCTACGAGCAGTACTTC. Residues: CASSRGQRYEQYF.

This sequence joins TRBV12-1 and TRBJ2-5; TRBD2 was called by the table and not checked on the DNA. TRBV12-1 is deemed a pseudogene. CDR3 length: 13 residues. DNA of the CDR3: TGTGCCACCGCGGGAGCGGTCGAAGAGACCCAGTACTTC. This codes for CATAGAVEETQYF.

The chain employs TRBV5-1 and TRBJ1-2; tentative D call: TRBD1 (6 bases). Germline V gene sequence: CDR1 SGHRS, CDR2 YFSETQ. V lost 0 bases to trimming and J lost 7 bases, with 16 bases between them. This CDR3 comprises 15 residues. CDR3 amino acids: CASSLEPGQLSGYTF. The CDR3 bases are TGCGCCAGCAGCTTGGAGCCCGGACAGCTTTCTGGCTACACCTTC.

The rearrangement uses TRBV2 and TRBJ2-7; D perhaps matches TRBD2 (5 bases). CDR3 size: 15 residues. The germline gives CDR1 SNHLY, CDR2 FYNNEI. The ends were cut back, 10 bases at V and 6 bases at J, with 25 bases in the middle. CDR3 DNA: TGTGCCACCGGCGGGTCCACCCACGGTTTTTTCGAGCAGTACTTC. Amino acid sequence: CATGGSTHGFFEQYF.